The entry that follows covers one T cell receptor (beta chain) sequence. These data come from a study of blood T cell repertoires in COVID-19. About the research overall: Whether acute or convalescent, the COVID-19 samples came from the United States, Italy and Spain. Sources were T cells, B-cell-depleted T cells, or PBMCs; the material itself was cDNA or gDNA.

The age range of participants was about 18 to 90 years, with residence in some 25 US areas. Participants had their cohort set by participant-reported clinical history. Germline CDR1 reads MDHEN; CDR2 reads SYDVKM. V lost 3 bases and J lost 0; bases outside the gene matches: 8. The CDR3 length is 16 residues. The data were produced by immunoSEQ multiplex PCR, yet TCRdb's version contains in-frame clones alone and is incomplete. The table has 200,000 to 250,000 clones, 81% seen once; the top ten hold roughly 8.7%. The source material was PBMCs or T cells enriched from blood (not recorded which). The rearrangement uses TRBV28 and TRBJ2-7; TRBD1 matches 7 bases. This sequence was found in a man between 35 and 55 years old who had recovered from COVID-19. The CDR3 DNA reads TGTGCCAGCAGTTTTCTTAAAGGGACAGTCTCCTACGAGCAGTACTTC. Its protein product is CASSFLKGTVSYEQYF.